This entry is about one T cell receptor beta chain. Its target is unknown. This record belongs to a study of T cell responses to AZD1222 COVID-19 vaccine. This CDR3 is built from 15 residues. Trimming removed 1 base from V and 8 bases from J; junction bases left unmatched: 6. Per the germline V gene, CDR1 is MNHEY and CDR2 is SMNVEV (reference sequence). Whole-study results and caveats: An increase in Spike-specific TCR breadth and depth was observed after two AZD1222 doses. Among spike-specific TCRs, nearly half reportedly target unmutated variant regions.

Method: immunoSEQ multiplex PCR; TCRdb's copy keeps in-frame clones and lacks some. The sample shows around 160,000 clones, more than 85% of them seen only once. The TCR sequence derives from an adult in good health. The gene calls are TRBV27 and TRBJ1-2, with 11 nucleotides matching TRBD1. Sample: peripheral blood, taken on day 0 of AZD1222 vaccination. DNA of the CDR3: TGTGCCAGCAGTTTATTAGGGACAGGGGGTTACGGCTACACCTTC. Its translation: CASSLLGTGGYGYTF.